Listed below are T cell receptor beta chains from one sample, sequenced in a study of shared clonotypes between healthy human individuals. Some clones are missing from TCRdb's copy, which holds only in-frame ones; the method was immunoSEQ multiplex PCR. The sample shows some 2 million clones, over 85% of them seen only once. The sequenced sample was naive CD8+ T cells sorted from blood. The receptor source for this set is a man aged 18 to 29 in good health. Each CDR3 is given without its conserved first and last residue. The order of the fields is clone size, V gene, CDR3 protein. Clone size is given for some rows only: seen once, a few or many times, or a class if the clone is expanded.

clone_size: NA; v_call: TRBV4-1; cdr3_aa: ASSQGDFTDTQY
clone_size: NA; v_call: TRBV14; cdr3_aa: ASSQLLDTEAF
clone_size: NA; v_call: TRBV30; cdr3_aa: AWTGQGGGTDTQY
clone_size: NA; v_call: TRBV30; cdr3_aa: AWLQGADEQY
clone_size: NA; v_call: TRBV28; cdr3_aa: ASSPLIIPTGGYT
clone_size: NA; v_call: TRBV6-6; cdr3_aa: ASSPKTGALLEAF
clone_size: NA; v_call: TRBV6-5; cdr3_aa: ASSLSITNEKLF
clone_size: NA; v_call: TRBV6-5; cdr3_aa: ASREAGLFTDTQY
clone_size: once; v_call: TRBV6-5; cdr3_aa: ASSYSMRGGNSPLH
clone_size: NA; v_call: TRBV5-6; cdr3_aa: ASSGLERTNTGELF
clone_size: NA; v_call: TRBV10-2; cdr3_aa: ASSPTFEGNEQF
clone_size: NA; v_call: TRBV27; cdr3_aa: ASSYTGNEAYEQY
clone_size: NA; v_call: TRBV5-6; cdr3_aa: ASSWAQGDQPQH
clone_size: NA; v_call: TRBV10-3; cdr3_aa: AIGERETYEQY
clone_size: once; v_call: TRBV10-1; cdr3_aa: ASSESGTGANSYEQY